This T cell receptor beta chain originates from a study of blood T cell repertoires in COVID-19. Study-wide context: Material from acute and convalescent COVID-19 was sourced from the United States, Italy and Spain. In each case, the material was cDNA or gDNA derived from T cells, B-cell-depleted T cells, or PBMCs.

Under the authors' procedure: Estimates of nucleated cell counts were drawn from the amplification of reference gene primers. Profiled with immunoSEQ multiplex PCR; TCRdb holds only in-frame clones, not every one. The V and J calls and clone size are taken from that table; D and trimming were inferred from the DNA. The sample comprises tens of thousands of clones, around 83% of which are singletons, and roughly a fifth rests with the top ten. Germline V lookup: CDR1 MNHEY, CDR2 SVGAGI. The CDR3 is made up of 14 amino acids. The ends lost 6 bases at V and 1 base at J; junction bases unmatched: 4. This sequence originates from a man aged 50 to 60 in a cohort sampled during active COVID-19. The V gene is TRBV6-5, the J gene TRBJ1-1; TRBD1 matches at 8 bases. The sequenced material came from peripheral blood. DNA for the CDR3: TGTGCCAGCAGGTTCAGGGGGCCGAACACTGAAGCTTTCTTT. This codes for CASRFRGPNTEAFF.